The 27 T cell receptor beta chains listed next were all sequenced from one sample in a study of T-cell reconstitution after alpha-beta-depleted transplantation in children. Preparation of the TCRbeta library used unique molecular identifiers. TCRdb re-called the PCR reads with MiXCR, one entry per CDR3 protein. The sample holds over 200,000 distinct CDR3 sequences, around 10% seen once. Sample: PBMCs from the stem cell graft donor, taken from the stem cell graft. The receptors here all came from a human donor who donated a stem cell graft to a child with acute lymphoblastic leukemia.

V and J are TRBV7-9 and TRBJ1-1; D not certain. In germline, CDR1 is SEHNR, CDR2 FQNEAQ (reference sequence). The CDR3 length is 15 residues. V was cut by 3 bases and J by 1 base, with 12 bases left in between. CDR3 in amino acids: CASSFGSLGNTEAFF. DNA of the CDR3: TGTGCCAGCAGCTTCGGTTCTTTGGGGAACACTGAAGCTTTCTTT.

The V and J genes are TRBV5-1 and TRBJ1-2; D gene uncertain. CDR3 length: 15 amino acids. The germline V and J ends were trimmed by 5 bases and 2 bases, with 16 bases remaining between them. The germline gives CDR1 SGHRS, CDR2 YFSETQ. CDR3 nucleotides: TGCGCCAGCAGATATAATAGTCTTGCCAACTATGGCTACACCTTC. It specifies CASRYNSLANYGYTF.

This chain connects TRBV4-2 to TRBJ1-2; perhaps TRBD1 as D (6 bases). The CDR3 is 15 amino acids. V was trimmed by 3 bases and J by 1 base, leaving 12 bases between them. In germline, CDR1 is LGHNA, CDR2 YNFKEQ. The CDR3 spells CASSQGRGHNYGYTF. The CDR3 nucleotides read TGTGCCAGCAGCCAGGGACGGGGGCATAACTATGGCTACACCTTC.

The sample holds a few counts of this clonotype. The chain carries TRBV9 and TRBJ2-7; D possibly uses TRBD1 or TRBD2 (6 bases each). CDR3 length: 15 residues. Germline V gene lookup returns CDR1 SGDLS and CDR2 YYNGEE. V lost 9 bases to trimming and J lost 2 bases, with 21 bases between them. The CDR3 nucleotides read TGTGCCAACCTACCGGGGGCCTTATGTACCTACGAGCAGTACTTC. Protein product: CANLPGALCTYEQYF. Variable domain in full (rest from reference TRBV9 and TRBJ2-7): DSGVTQTPKHLITATGQRVTLRCSPRSGDLSVYWYQQSLDQGLQFLIQYYNGEERAKGNILERFSAQQFPDLHSELNLSSLELGDSALYFCANLPGALCTYEQYFGPGTRLTVT.

This clonotype was counted only a few times. The J gene is TRBJ1-2, the V gene TRBV27; the D is unclear. Germline V gene data show CDR1 as MNHEY and CDR2 as SMNVEV (reference sequence). The ends were cut back, 0 bases at V and 4 bases at J, with 6 bases in the middle. There are 13 residues in the CDR3. The CDR3 DNA reads TGTGCCAGCAGTTTATCGGCGGGCTATGGCTACACCTTC. The encoded protein is CASSLSAGYGYTF.

This clonotype was detected many times. This rearrangement joins TRBV12-5 to TRBJ2-1; D gene ambiguous. Trimming stripped 2 bases from V and 6 bases from J, with 2 bases between. CDR3 length: 11 amino acids. Per the germline V gene, CDR1 is LGHNT and CDR2 is FRNRAP. Here the CDR3 reads CASGLFNEQFF. In DNA, the CDR3 is TGTGCTAGTGGTTTGTTCAATGAGCAGTTCTTC.

With regard to this clonotype: Its ends do not fully match the called genes, so a read error is possible. The J gene is TRBJ2-7, the V gene TRBV4-2; D ambiguous. Germline-derived CDR1 and CDR2 are LGHNA and YNFKEQ. This CDR3 is built from 13 residues. Written as DNA, the CDR3 is TGTGCCAGGAGCCCCGGGCCGACCTACGAGCAGTACTTC. Protein sequence: CARSPGPTYEQYF.

This clonotype was counted ten times or more. V gene TRBV24-1 combines with J gene TRBJ1-6; D gene uncertain. The germline V gene encodes CDR1 KGHDR and CDR2 SFDVKD. The CDR3 covers 13 residues. Deletions cut 0 bases from V and 7 bases from J, with 3 bases between. CDR3 protein: CATSDLNNSPLHF. In DNA, the CDR3 is TGTGCCACCAGTGATTTGAACAATTCACCCCTCCACTTT.

This clonotype turned up a few times. This sequence joins TRBV19 and TRBJ2-5, with 13 nucleotides matching TRBD2. Trimming removed 5 bases from V and 0 bases from J; junction bases left unmatched: 6. The CDR3 has 17 amino acids. The germline gives CDR1 LNHDA, CDR2 SQIVND (reference sequence). The CDR3: CASSSPGLAGDQETQYF. The CDR3 DNA follows: TGTGCCAGTAGTTCCCCTGGACTAGCGGGGGACCAAGAGACCCAGTACTTC.

V is TRBV5-1 and J is TRBJ1-2; no clear D. From germline, CDR1 is SGHRS and CDR2 YFSETQ. V lost 0 bases to trimming and J lost 1 base, with 13 bases between them. The CDR3 contains 16 residues. Here the CDR3 DNA reads TGCGCCAGCAGCTTGGGAGACGTAAGCTATAACTATGGCTACACCTTC. Its protein product is CASSLGDVSYNYGYTF.

The CDR3 protein is CASRGTGIYEQYF. CDR3 DNA: TGTGCCAGTAGGGGGACAGGCATCTACGAGCAGTACTTC. The chain has TRBV19 and TRBJ2-7; 8 positions agree with TRBD1. CDR1 and CDR2 from the germline V gene are LNHDA and SQIVND (reference sequence). This CDR3 region has 13 residues. The V and J ends lost 6 bases and 3 bases, in that order; junction bases with no gene match: 4.

This clonotype was seen a few times. J is TRBJ1-5 and V is TRBV6-2 or TRBV6-3; D perhaps matches TRBD1 (6 bases). V lost 7 bases and J 1 base, leaving 8 bases between the germline ends. Germline assignment: CDR1 MNHEY and CDR2 SVGEGT. The CDR3 has 13 residues. DNA of the CDR3: TGTGCCAGCAAAGGACAGAGCAATCAGCCCCAGCATTTT. Protein product: CASKGQSNQPQHF.

This clonotype was picked up many times. The chain employs TRBV2 and TRBJ2-5; TRBD2 agrees at 7 bases. The CDR3 covers 12 residues. From germline, CDR1 is SNHLY and CDR2 FYNNEI. With 10 bases clipped from V and 3 bases from J, the junction kept 5 bases outside the gene matches. CDR3 coding DNA: TGTGCCAACAGAGCGGGGAAAGAGACCCAGTACTTC. Translating gives CANRAGKETQYF. Looking up the rest from reference TRBV2 and TRBJ2-5 gives the full variable domain: EPEVTQTPSHQVTQMGQEVILRCVPISNHLYFYWYRQILGQKVEFLVSFYNNEISEKSEIFDDQFSVERPDGSNFTLKIRSTKLEDSAMYFCANRAGKETQYFGPGTRLLVL.

Ten or more counts support this clonotype. This chain links TRBV20-1 with TRBJ2-1; TRBD1 matches 7 bases. CDR1 is DFQATT and CDR2 is SNEGSKA in the germline V gene (reference sequence). This CDR3 is 18 amino acids long. With V trimmed by 6 bases and J by 0 bases, 17 bases remained unmatched. Written as DNA, the CDR3 is TGCAGTGCAAGGGACAGAGGACGTAAGCCGAGCTCCTACAATGAGCAGTTCTTC. It specifies CSARDRGRKPSSYNEQFF.

There are a few counts of this clonotype. The chain couples TRBV5-4 to TRBJ2-2; TRBD2 might be the D (6 bases). Germline V lookup: CDR1 SGHNT, CDR2 YYREEE (reference sequence). The CDR3 has 14 residues. The germline V and J ends were trimmed by 4 bases and 3 bases, with 10 bases remaining between them. In DNA, the CDR3 is TGTGCCAGCAGCGTGGCGGGGTACACCGGGGAGCTGTTTTTT. Protein product: CASSVAGYTGELFF.

The chain links TRBV4-2 to TRBJ2-7, with 11 bases identical to TRBD2. From germline, CDR1 is LGHNA and CDR2 YNFKEQ. The CDR3 has 19 amino acids. V lost 0 bases to trimming and J lost 0 bases; unmatched junction nucleotides: 10. The CDR3 sequence: CASSQDGASGGRSSYEQYF. As DNA, the CDR3 is TGTGCCAGCAGCCAAGATGGGGCTAGCGGGGGGCGGAGCTCCTACGAGCAGTACTTC.

This clonotype was recorded many times. The rearrangement links TRBV20-1 to TRBJ2-7, with D tentatively TRBD2 (8 bases). The germline V gene encodes CDR1 DFQATT and CDR2 SNEGSKA (reference sequence). The germline V and J ends were trimmed by 6 bases and 1 base, with 28 bases remaining between them. The CDR3 has 18 amino acids. Here the CDR3 reads CSAGRQGGSGAVSYEQYF. CDR3 coding DNA: TGCAGTGCCGGCCGACAGGGAGGTAGCGGGGCCGTATCCTACGAGCAGTACTTC.

The rearrangement joins TRBV6-1 to TRBJ1-2, with 7 nucleotides matching TRBD1. The length of the CDR3 is 19 residues. The trim removed 4 bases at V and 2 bases at J, leaving 19 bases unmatched. CDR1 MNHNS and CDR2 SASEGT come from the germline V gene. CDR3 nucleotide sequence: TGTGCCAGCAGTGGAAGAACGGGACAGCCGAACAAAAGAAACTATGGCTACACCTTC. This gives the protein CASSGRTGQPNKRNYGYTF.

This rearrangement joins TRBV4-3 to TRBJ2-7; D is ambiguous. Germline loops: CDR1 LGHNA, CDR2 YSLEER. V was cut by 0 bases and J by 0 bases, with 9 bases left in between. This CDR3 contains 15 residues. The CDR3 DNA follows: TGCGCCAGCAGCCAAGATTTCGATGACTCCTACGAGCAGTACTTC. This translates into CASSQDFDDSYEQYF.

V gene TRBV27 combines with J gene TRBJ1-5; D is perhaps TRBD1 (5 bases). Germline CDR1 is MNHEY and CDR2 is SMNVEV (reference sequence). The CDR3 has 17 amino acids. The V end was cut by 2 bases, the J end by 7 bases, with 21 bases between. CDR3 in amino acids: CASSLIAPGPYEQPQHF. DNA for the CDR3: TGTGCCAGCAGTTTAATCGCTCCGGGGCCTTACGAACAGCCCCAGCATTTT.

This clonotype was seen at least ten times. This chain joins TRBV18 and TRBJ2-1; D may be TRBD1 or TRBD2 (5 bases each). V lost 4 bases, J lost 0 bases, and 13 bases lay in between. Per germline, CDR1 KGHSH and CDR2 LQKENI. CDR3 length: 16 residues. CDR3 protein: CASSLWDASSYNEQFF. The CDR3 region has the DNA TGTGCCAGCTCACTCTGGGACGCCAGCTCCTACAATGAGCAGTTCTTC.

This clonotype was recorded at least ten times. The chain recombines TRBV15 with TRBJ2-2; 12 positions agree with TRBD2. Germline V lookup: CDR1 LNHNV, CDR2 YYDKDF (reference sequence). The length of the CDR3 is 16 residues. The ends lost 1 base at V and 6 bases at J; junction bases unmatched: 3. The CDR3: CATSRGLAGEAGELFF. DNA for the CDR3: TGTGCCACCAGCAGAGGACTAGCGGGGGAAGCCGGGGAGCTGTTTTTT.

The rearrangement joins TRBV29-1 to TRBJ1-1; possible D gene TRBD1, 5 bases. This CDR3 contains 14 residues. Germline assignment: CDR1 SQVTM and CDR2 ANQGSEA. V was clipped by 6 bases and J by 0 bases, with 14 bases between them. The CDR3 reads CSVDRDGLNTEAFF. The DNA for the CDR3 is TGCAGCGTCGACCGGGACGGCTTGAACACTGAAGCTTTCTTT. The whole variable domain, remainder taken from reference TRBV29-1 and TRBJ1-1, is SAVISQKPSRDICQRGTSLTIQCQVDSQVTMMFWYRQQPGQSLTLIATANQGSEATYESGFVIDKFPISRPNLTFSTLTVSNMSPEDSSIYLCSVDRDGLNTEAFFGQGTRLTVV.

This clonotype has only a few counts. The chain combines TRBV29-1 with TRBJ1-2; D is unclear. This CDR3 contains 12 residues. Germline V gene data show CDR1 as SQVTM and CDR2 as ANQGSEA. The V end was cut by 6 bases, the J end by 6 bases, with 14 bases between. Written as DNA, the CDR3 is TGCAGCGTAGCCAGAACAGAAGATGGCTACACCTTC. Translated, it gives CSVARTEDGYTF.

This clonotype has a handful of counts. This chain joins TRBV10-3 and TRBJ1-4; unclear D gene. This CDR3 has 15 amino acids. The V end lost 0 bases, the J end lost 4 bases, and 9 bases lay between the germline ends. Germline V gene lookup returns CDR1 ENHRY and CDR2 SYGVKD. As DNA, the CDR3 is TGTGCCATCAGTGAGTCACGGTCCTATAATGAAAAACTGTTTTTT. This sequence encodes CAISESRSYNEKLFF.

The chain combines TRBV11-2 with TRBJ2-1; 13 bases align to TRBD2. Germline CDR1 reads SGHAT; CDR2 reads FQNNGV. This CDR3 spans 16 amino acids. V lost 3 bases, J lost 5 bases, and 4 bases stayed unmatched. CDR3 in DNA: TGTGCCAGCAGCTTTAGAGGACTAGCGGGGGACAATGAGCAGTTCTTC. Protein product: CASSFRGLAGDNEQFF. The complete variable domain, with remaining parts taken from reference TRBV11-2 and TRBJ2-1, reads EAGVAQSPRYKIIEKRQSVAFWCNPISGHATLYWYQQILGQGPKLLIQFQNNGVVDDSQLPKDRFSAERLKGVDSTLKIQPAKLEDSAVYLCASSFRGLAGDNEQFFGPGTRLTVL.

The genes are TRBV20-1 and TRBJ2-1, with TRBD2 identical over 7 bases. Germline trimming cut 4 bases from V and 4 bases from J; bases unmatched to any gene: 10. Germline values: CDR1 DFQATT, CDR2 SNEGSKA (reference sequence). The CDR3 extends over 15 amino acids. This CDR3 is CSAMDGLADYNEQFF. As DNA, the CDR3 is TGCAGTGCTATGGACGGGCTAGCGGATTACAATGAGCAGTTCTTC.